The rows below give T cell receptor beta chains drawn from one sample of a study of T cell responses to AZD1222 COVID-19 vaccine. TCRdb's copy holds only in-frame clones and misses some; the assay was immunoSEQ multiplex PCR. Among 110,000 or so clones listed, around 90% were seen once. This specimen was peripheral blood, taken 28 days after the second dose of the MenACWY control vaccine. The receptors originated from an adult who received the MenACWY meningococcal vaccine as a control. The CDR3 runs from the conserved cysteine through the conserved F or W. The D gene is left open where the match is weak. Rows may omit the clone size; those that give it use once, few, many or a size class.

>13|TRBV11-2|TRBJ2-1|NA|NA
TGTGCCAGCAGCTTAGATCGTCTGGATGAGCAGTTCTTC
CASSLDRLDEQFF
>12|TRBV29-1|TRBJ2-3|NA|NA
TGCAGCGTTGATACTGGCACAGATACGCAGTATTTT
CSVDTGTDTQYF
>12|TRBV12-3/TRBV12-4|TRBJ2-2|NA|NA
TGTGCCAGCGGTCTGGGTCTCGGGGAGCTGTTTTTT
CASGLGLGELFF
>18|TRBV5-8|TRBJ1-1|NA|NA
TGTGCCAGCAGCTTGGTAGTACGGGCGCAAAGGTTGAACACTGAAGCTTTCTTT
CASSLVVRAQRLNTEAFF
>16|TRBV19|TRBJ2-1|NA|TRBD1
TGTGCCAGTAGTCCCCGGACAGGGAGTTCCTACAATGAGCAGTTCTTC
CASSPRTGSSYNEQFF
>12|TRBV2|TRBJ2-3|NA|NA
TGTGCCAGCAGTGGAGGGACAGATACGCAGTATTTT
CASSGGTDTQYF
>17|TRBV7-6|TRBJ2-2|NA|TRBD2
TGTGCCAGCAGCACCCAGCCCTGGGGGGGGAACACCGGGGAGCTGTTTTTT
CASSTQPWGGNTGELFF
>11|TRBV12-5|TRBJ1-2|few|TRBD1
TGTGCTAGTGGTATTGACAGGGGGGACAGCTTC
CASGIDRGDSF
>15|TRBV30|TRBJ1-6|NA|NA
TGTGCCTTCACTCTCGGAAGCTCCTATAATTCACCCCTCCACTTT
CAFTLGSSYNSPLHF
>14|TRBV7-9|TRBJ1-4|NA|NA
TGTGCCAGCAGCTTGGGACAAGGGAATGAAAAACTGTTTTTT
CASSLGQGNEKLFF
>14|TRBV9|TRBJ2-3|NA|TRBD2
TGTGCCAGCAGCGTAGTAGCGGGATTTGGTACGCAGTATTTT
CASSVVAGFGTQYF
>18|TRBV11-2|TRBJ2-2|once|NA
TGTGCCAGCAGCCTGGGCCGGTGGCGGGGGCCTGACACCGGGGAGCTGTTTTTT
CASSLGRWRGPDTGELFF
>13|TRBV7-2|TRBJ2-7|few|NA
TGTGCCAGCAGCTTCACTGCTAGTCGCGAGCAGTACTTC
CASSFTASREQYF
>13|TRBV27|TRBJ2-1|NA|NA
TGTGCCAGCAGCCCCGTGGGGCTTAATGAGCAGTTCTTC
CASSPVGLNEQFF
>13|TRBV29-1|TRBJ2-3|NA|NA
TGCAGCGTTGAACGGGATAGCACAGATACGCAGTATTTT
CSVERDSTDTQYF
>11|TRBV12-3/TRBV12-4|TRBJ2-7|NA|NA
TGTGCCAGCAGCTCGCGGGGCCGGCAGTACTTC
CASSSRGRQYF
>18|TRBV3-1/TRBV3-2|TRBJ2-7|NA|NA
TGTGCCAGCAGCCAAGGGTTGTGGGACGGAAATATTGCCTACGAGCAGTACTTC
CASSQGLWDGNIAYEQYF
>14|TRBV6-5|TRBJ2-1|once|TRBD1
TGTGCCAGCAGTCCGGGACAGGGTTTCAGTGAGCAGTTCTTC
CASSPGQGFSEQFF
>17|TRBV13|TRBJ2-4|NA|TRBD1
TGTGCCAGCAGCTTATTGGGACAGGGAAAAGCCAAAAACATTCAGTACTTC
CASSLLGQGKAKNIQYF
>15|TRBV19|TRBJ1-3|NA|NA
TGTGCCAGTAGAAACTTCTTGAGCTCTGGAAACACCATATATTTT
CASRNFLSSGNTIYF
>15|TRBV19|TRBJ2-1|NA|NA
TGTGCCAGTAGTATAGAGGCGGGGTACTACAATGAGCAGTTCTTC
CASSIEAGYYNEQFF
>15|TRBV28|TRBJ2-1|NA|TRBD1
TGTGCCAGCAGTACCAAAAGACAGGGTTACAATGAGCAGTTCTTC
CASSTKRQGYNEQFF
>15|TRBV6-1|TRBJ1-4|NA|TRBD1
TGTGCCAGCAGTGAAGGAGGGACAGGGGGTGAAAAACTGTTTTTT
CASSEGGTGGEKLFF
>15|TRBV19|TRBJ1-1|NA|TRBD1
TGTGCCAGTAGGATCGGGACAGTCATGAACACTGAAGCTTTCTTT
CASRIGTVMNTEAFF
>18|TRBV18|TRBJ1-3|NA|NA
TGTGCCAGCTCACCGACCCCTTCAGGGATTTCCTCTGGAAACACCATATATTTT
CASSPTPSGISSGNTIYF
>16|TRBV19|TRBJ2-5|NA|TRBD1
TGTGCCAGTAGTATTTCCGGACAGGGGGCTCATGAGACCCAGTACTTC
CASSISGQGAHETQYF
>16|TRBV7-9|TRBJ2-4|NA|TRBD1
TGTGCCAGCAGCGTCTCCGGGACAGGGAGGGGAGTCATTCAGTACTTC
CASSVSGTGRGVIQYF
>18|TRBV3-1/TRBV3-2|TRBJ2-1|NA|TRBD1
TGTGCCAGCAGCCAATCCCTCGGCGACAGGGGCATTAACAATGAGCAGTTCTTC
CASSQSLGDRGINNEQFF
>16|TRBV18|TRBJ2-1|NA|TRBD2
TGTGCCAGCTCACCCGGACTAGCGGGGTTATACAATGAGCAGTTCTTC
CASSPGLAGLYNEQFF
>14|TRBV2|TRBJ1-2|NA|NA
TGTGCCAGCCGAAATTCGGGGCTTGGCTATGGCTACACCTTC
CASRNSGLGYGYTF
>15|TRBV28|TRBJ2-7|NA|TRBD2
TGTGCCAGCAGTTTAACTAGCGGGAGCGTGTACGAGCAGTACTTC
CASSLTSGSVYEQYF
>15|TRBV6-1|TRBJ1-3|NA|TRBD1
TGTGCCAGCAGTGAATCGACAGGGAGCGGAAACACCATATATTTT
CASSESTGSGNTIYF
>15|TRBV20-1|TRBJ2-7|NA|TRBD2
TGCAGTGCTAGTGGGACTAGCGGGACTTCCTACGAGCAGTACTTC
CSASGTSGTSYEQYF
>15|TRBV5-1|TRBJ2-1|NA|TRBD2
TGCGCCAGCAGCCCTGGGACTAGCGGACCGAGGGAGCAGTTCTTC
CASSPGTSGPREQFF
>14|TRBV16|TRBJ2-3|NA|NA
TGTGCCAGGTACAGGGATATTAGCACAGATACGCAGTATTTT
CARYRDISTDTQYF
>14|TRBV2|TRBJ2-7|NA|NA
TGTGCCAGCAGTGAAGGGAACAGGGTCCACGAGCAGTACTTC
CASSEGNRVHEQYF
>15|TRBV28|TRBJ2-5|NA|TRBD1
TGTGCCAGCAGCCACCCGGGACAGGGAAAGAAGACCCAGTACTTC
CASSHPGQGKKTQYF
>15|TRBV9|TRBJ1-4|NA|NA
TGTGCCAGCAGCGGCCAGTTGGGGGGATGGGGAAAACTGTTTTTT
CASSGQLGGWGKLFF
>16|TRBV6-2/TRBV6-3|TRBJ1-1|NA|NA
TGTGCCAGCATCCCCCCGGGCGGCCCCCGGGGCACTGAAGCTTTCTTT
CASIPPGGPRGTEAFF
>13|TRBV13|TRBJ1-1|NA|NA
TGTGCCAGCAGCTTACCCGGGGAACTCAGGGCTTTCTTT
CASSLPGELRAFF
>16|TRBV28|TRBJ2-1|NA|TRBD2
TGTGCCAGCAGTTCGGGGGGACTAGCGGGAGTGGGTGAGCAGTTCTTC
CASSSGGLAGVGEQFF
>13|TRBV18|TRBJ2-5|NA|NA
TGTGCCAGCTCAGGAGGGGGCCGAGAGACCCAGTACTTC
CASSGGGRETQYF
>13|TRBV24-1|TRBJ1-5|NA|NA
TGTGCCACCAGTGACGGCAGGGGTCAGCCCCAGCATTTT
CATSDGRGQPQHF
>16|TRBV27|TRBJ2-1|NA|TRBD1
TGTGCCAGCAGTTTACAAGGGACAGGGGGATACAATGAGCAGTTCTTC
CASSLQGTGGYNEQFF
>13|TRBV7-7|TRBJ1-6|NA|NA
TGTGCCAGCAGCTTGGACACGAATTCACCCCTCCACTTT
CASSLDTNSPLHF
>15|TRBV11-2|TRBJ2-2|NA|NA
TGTGCCAGCAGCCAGGTCCACCGCTCCACCGGGGAGCTGTTTTTT
CASSQVHRSTGELFF
>15|TRBV2|TRBJ2-3|once|TRBD2
TGTGCCAGCATATGGGGGGGGAAACCCACAGATACGCAGTATTTT
CASIWGGKPTDTQYF
>13|TRBV5-1|TRBJ1-1|NA|NA
TGCGCCAGCAGCGCACAGGGTACCACTGAAGCTTTCTTT
CASSAQGTTEAFF